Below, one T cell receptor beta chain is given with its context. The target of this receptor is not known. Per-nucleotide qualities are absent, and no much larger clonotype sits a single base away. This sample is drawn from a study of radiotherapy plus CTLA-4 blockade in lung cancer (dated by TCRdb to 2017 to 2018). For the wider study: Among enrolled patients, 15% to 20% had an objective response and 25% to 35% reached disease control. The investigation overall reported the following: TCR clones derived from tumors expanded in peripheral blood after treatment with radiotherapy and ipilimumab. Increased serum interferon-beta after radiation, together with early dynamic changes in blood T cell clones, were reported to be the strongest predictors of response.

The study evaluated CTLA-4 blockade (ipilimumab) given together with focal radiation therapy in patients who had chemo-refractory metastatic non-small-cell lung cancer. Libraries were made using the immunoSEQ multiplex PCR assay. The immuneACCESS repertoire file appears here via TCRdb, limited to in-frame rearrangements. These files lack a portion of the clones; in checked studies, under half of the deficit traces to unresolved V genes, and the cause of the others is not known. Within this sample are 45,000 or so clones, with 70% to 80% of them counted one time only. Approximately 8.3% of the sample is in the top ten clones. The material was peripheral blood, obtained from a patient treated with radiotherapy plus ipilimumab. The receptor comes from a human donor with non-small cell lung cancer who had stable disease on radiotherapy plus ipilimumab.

The sequenced DNA is TGTGCCAGCAGCCGAGGCACATTAGCGTCCACCGGGGAGCTGTTTTTT. Translated, this gives CASSRGTLASTGELFF. Recombination connected TRBV7-7 to TRBJ2-2, with a tentative D gene TRBD2 over 5 matching bases. Reading the germline V gene (reference sequence) gives CDR1 SSHAT and CDR2 FNYEAQ. Reading from cysteine to phenylalanine, the CDR3 counts 16 amino acids. The sequence is cut down to CDR3 DNA, 48 bases in frame from base 1. Trimming costs V 5 bases and J 4 bases, and their ends lie 17 bases apart.